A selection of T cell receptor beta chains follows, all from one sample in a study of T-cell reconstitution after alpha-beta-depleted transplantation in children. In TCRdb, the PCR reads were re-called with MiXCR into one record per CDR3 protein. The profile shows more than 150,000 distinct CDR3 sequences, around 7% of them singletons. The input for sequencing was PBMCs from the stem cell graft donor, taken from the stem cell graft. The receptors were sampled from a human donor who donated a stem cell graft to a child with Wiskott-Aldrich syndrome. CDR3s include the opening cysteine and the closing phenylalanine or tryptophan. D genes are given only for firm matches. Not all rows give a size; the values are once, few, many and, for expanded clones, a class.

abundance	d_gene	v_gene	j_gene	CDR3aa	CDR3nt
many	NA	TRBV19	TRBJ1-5	CASSPRFSNQPQHF	TGTGCCAGTAGTCCACGGTTCAGCAATCAGCCCCAGCATTTT
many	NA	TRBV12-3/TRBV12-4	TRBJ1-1	CASRSRTDAREAFF	TGTGCCAGCAGATCTAGGACGGATGCACGTGAAGCTTTCTTT
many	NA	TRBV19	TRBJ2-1	CASSIPGREQFF	TGTGCCAGTAGTATCCCAGGTCGGGAGCAGTTCTTC
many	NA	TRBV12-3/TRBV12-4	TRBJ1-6	CASSLEYNSPLHF	TGTGCCAGCAGTTTAGAGTATAATTCACCCCTCCACTTT
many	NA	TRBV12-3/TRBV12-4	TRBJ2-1	CASSRQLYEQFF	TGTGCCAGCAGTCGACAGTTATATGAGCAGTTCTTC
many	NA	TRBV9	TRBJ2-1	CASSPRGASSYNEQFF	TGTGCCAGCAGCCCCCGAGGAGCTAGCTCCTACAATGAGCAGTTCTTC
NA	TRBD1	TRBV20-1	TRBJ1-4	CSARDRNQLGVFF	TGCAGTGCCAGGGACAGAAATCAACTGGGGGTGTTTTTT
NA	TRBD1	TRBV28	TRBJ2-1	CASGGGQGFNEQFF	TGTGCCAGCGGGGGCGGACAGGGGTTCAATGAGCAGTTCTTC
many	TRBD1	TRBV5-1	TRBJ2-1	CASSQDRGNDNEQFF	TGCGCCAGCAGCCAGGACAGGGGCAACGACAATGAGCAGTTCTTC
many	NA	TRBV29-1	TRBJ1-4	CSVEEGGSEKLFF	TGCAGCGTTGAAGAGGGGGGGTCTGAAAAACTGTTTTTT
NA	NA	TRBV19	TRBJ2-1	CASSLLQGGSPNEQFF	TGTGCCAGTAGTCTCCTACAGGGGGGGTCCCCCAATGAGCAGTTCTTC
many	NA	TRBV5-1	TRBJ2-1	CASSSDTDGGPYNEQFF	TGCGCCAGCAGCTCCGACACGGACGGAGGCCCCTACAATGAGCAGTTCTTC
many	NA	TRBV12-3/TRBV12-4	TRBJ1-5	CASSLSGDSNQPQHF	TGTGCCAGCAGTTTATCAGGGGATAGCAATCAGCCCCAGCATTTT
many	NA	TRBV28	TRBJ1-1	CASSPFKENTEAFF	TGTGCCAGCAGTCCCTTTAAGGAGAACACTGAAGCTTTCTTT
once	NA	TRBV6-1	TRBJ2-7	CASREYSGSYEQYF	TGTGCCAGCCGGGAGTATAGCGGATCCTACGAGCAGTACTTC
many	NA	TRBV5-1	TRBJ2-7	CASSLALGTYEQYF	TGCGCCAGCAGCTTGGCCCTTGGGACCTACGAGCAGTACTTC
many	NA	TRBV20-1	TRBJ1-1	CSASAGGNTEAFF	TGCAGTGCTAGCGCCGGGGGTAACACTGAAGCTTTCTTT
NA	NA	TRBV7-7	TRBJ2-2	CASSLEAATTGELFF	TGTGCCAGCAGCTTAGAGGCAGCCACAACCGGGGAGCTGTTTTTT
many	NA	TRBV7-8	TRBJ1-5	CASSPYRVLNNQPQHF	TGTGCCAGCAGCCCTTACAGGGTACTTAACAATCAGCCCCAGCATTTT
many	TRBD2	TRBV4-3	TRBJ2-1	CASSPSEAAGGRRFF	TGCGCCAGCAGTCCCTCCGAGGCGGCGGGAGGCCGAAGGTTCTTC
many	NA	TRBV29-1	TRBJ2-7	CSVEDGTYEQYF	TGCAGCGTTGAGGACGGAACCTACGAGCAGTACTTC
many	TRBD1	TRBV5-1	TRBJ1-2	CASSPRDRPTRNYGYTF	TGCGCCAGCAGCCCTCGGGACAGGCCCACAAGAAACTATGGCTACACCTTC
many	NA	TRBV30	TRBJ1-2	CAWDRPGGSGYTF	TGTGCCTGGGATCGGCCGGGAGGAAGTGGCTACACCTTC
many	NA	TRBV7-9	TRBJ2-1	CASPQGSSYNEQFF	TGTGCCAGCCCACAGGGTAGCTCCTACAATGAGCAGTTCTTC
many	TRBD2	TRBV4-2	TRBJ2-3	CASSHFGGAGTDTQYF	TGTGCCAGCAGCCACTTCGGGGGGGCCGGCACAGATACGCAGTATTTT
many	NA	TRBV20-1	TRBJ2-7	CSGGGALTYEQYF	TGCAGTGGAGGGGGGGCGCTAACCTACGAGCAGTACTTC
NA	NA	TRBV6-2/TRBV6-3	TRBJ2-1	CASSFYPYSNEQFF	TGTGCCAGCAGTTTCTACCCCTACTCCAATGAGCAGTTCTTC